This TCR beta chain was sequenced during a study of T cell repertoires in cytomegalovirus infection. Study-wide context: From public TCR beta signatures came an indication of both CMV infection and matching HLA type.

In this sample, this clonotype turned up many times. No antigen is known for it. Each CDR3 protein is one row after TCRdb ran MiXCR on the reads. The sample carries about 130,000 distinct CDR3 sequences, more than 7% recorded once. The CDR3 sequence is 16 residues long. V shed 6 bases and J shed 11 bases, with 27 bases lying between them. Germline CDR1 SGHNT, CDR2 YYREEE (reference sequence). Findings of the study overall: Identification of carriers of CMV plus the relevant HLA was performed using cumulative public TCR beta family frequency. The ex vivo response was dominated by HLA-C-restricted CMV-specific TCR beta clonotypes.

V gene TRBV5-4 combines with J gene TRBJ2-1; possible D gene TRBD2, 6 bases. The sample comprised PBMCs. The TCR sequence derives from a human donor in good health (CMV status not recorded). Some clones in this sample may be carry-over from other donors' samples. CDR3 sequence (DNA): TGTGCCAGCAAACTTGGGGGGAGGACCCGAAATTCTCAGCAGTTCTTC. Translated: CASKLGGRTRNSQQFF.